Given below is one T cell receptor beta chain in context. The sample comes from a study of blood T cell repertoires in COVID-19. Study-level background: There were acute and convalescent COVID-19 samples, and they came from the United States, Italy and Spain.

The CDR3 contains 14 residues. V shed 7 bases and J 1 base; nucleotides not matched to a gene: 5. CDR1 is ENHRY and CDR2 is SYGVKD in the germline V gene. The table came from immunoSEQ multiplex PCR; TCRdb's copy has only in-frame clones and leaves some out. The sample contains hundreds of thousands of clones, approximately 83% of which appear only once. The sequence derives from a woman aged 45 to 65 who had been exposed to COVID-19. The specimen was PBMCs or T cells enriched from blood (not recorded which). The chain is built from TRBV10-3 and TRBJ2-3, with TRBD2 matching over 7 bases. CDR3 coding DNA: TGTGCCATCAATCCGAGCGGGGGCACAGATACGCAGTATTTT. Translated: CAINPSGGTDTQYF.